Listed here are 11 T cell receptor beta chains from one sample, sequenced in a study of T cell responses to AZD1222 COVID-19 vaccine. Using immunoSEQ multiplex PCR, the repertoire was profiled, and TCRdb retains in-frame clones only, with some absent. This table holds approximately 150,000 clones, approximately 92% found once. Sequenced here: peripheral blood, sampled on day 0 of AZD1222 vaccination. These receptor sequences come from an adult in good health.

The V gene is TRBV30, the J gene TRBJ1-5; unclear D gene. The CDR3 extends over 13 amino acids. CDR1 is GTSNPN and CDR2 is SVGIG in the germline V gene (reference sequence). Trimming left V 1 base short and J 3 bases short, with 7 bases between. The CDR3 DNA is TGTGCCTGGAGTGGAGAGAACAATCAGCCCCAGCATTTT. Residues: CAWSGENNQPQHF. Supplemented by reference TRBV30 and TRBJ1-5, the full variable domain reads SQTIHQWPATLVQPVGSPLSLECTVEGTSNPNLYWYRQAAGRGLQLLFYSVGIGQISSEVPQNLSASRPQDRQFILSSKKLLLSDSGFYLCAWSGENNQPQHFGDGTRLSIL.

The V and J genes are TRBV6-6 and TRBJ1-1; D is possibly TRBD1 (6 bases). This CDR3 contains 15 residues. Germline loops: CDR1 MNHNY, CDR2 SVGAGI (reference sequence). V was cut by 0 bases and J by 7 bases, with 15 bases left in between. CDR3 region: CASSYSPGQGSEAFF. CDR3 DNA: TGTGCCAGCAGTTACTCCCCGGGCCAGGGGAGTGAAGCTTTCTTT.

This chain links TRBV19 with TRBJ1-6, with D unresolved. V lost 3 bases and J lost 5, with 5 bases in between. Germline lookup yields CDR1 LNHDA and CDR2 SQIVND (reference sequence). The CDR3 sequence is 13 residues long. CDR3 sequence: CASSITDNSPLHF. The CDR3 region has the DNA TGTGCCAGTAGTATTACAGATAATTCACCCCTCCACTTT.

The chain combines TRBV5-4 with TRBJ1-2; the D gene is possibly TRBD1 (5 bases). V lost 3 bases and J lost 0, with 9 bases in between. The CDR3 extends over 14 amino acids. Germline loops: CDR1 SGHNT, CDR2 YYREEE (reference sequence). The CDR3 bases are TGTGCCAGCAGCTCGTCGGGGGCTAACTATGGCTACACCTTC. Protein product: CASSSSGANYGYTF. The variable domain in full, with the rest retrieved from reference TRBV5-4 and TRBJ1-2, is ETGVTQSPTHLIKTRGQQVTLRCSSQSGHNTVSWYQQALGQGPQFIFQYYREEENGRGNFPPRFSGLQFPNYSSELNVNALELDDSALYLCASSSSGANYGYTFGSGTRLTVV.

In this sample, this clone turned up once. The chain combines TRBV18 with TRBJ2-7; tentatively, D is TRBD2 (7 bases). Trimming stripped 6 bases from V and 3 bases from J, with 18 bases between. Germline CDR1 and CDR2: KGHSH and LQKENI. The CDR3 is 15 amino acids. CDR3 sequence: CASSQGSGIVYEQYF. The CDR3 DNA reads as TGTGCCAGCTCCCAGGGGAGCGGGATCGTCTACGAGCAGTACTTC.

V and J are TRBV3-1 (or the pseudogene TRBV3-2) and TRBJ1-2; D uncertain. V lost 1 base to trimming and J lost 0 bases, with 9 bases between them. The CDR3 extends over 15 amino acids. CDR1 and CDR2 (germline): LGHDT, YNNKEL (reference sequence). The CDR3 sequence is CASSQGQRSNYGYTF. The CDR3 coding sequence is TGTGCCAGCAGCCAAGGGCAGCGATCTAACTATGGCTACACCTTC.

In DNA, the CDR3 is TGTGCCACCAGTGTCGGAGGTTCCTACAATGAGCAGTTCTTC. It yields the protein CATSVGGSYNEQFF. The J gene is TRBJ2-1, the V gene TRBV24-1; a weak D match, TRBD2 (5 bases). V lost 5 bases to trimming and J lost 1 base, with 8 bases between them. Germline CDR1 is KGHDR and CDR2 is SFDVKD. This CDR3 contains 14 residues.

The chain combines TRBV2 with TRBJ1-5, with 9 bases fitting TRBD1. V was pared by 6 bases and J by 2 bases, with 8 bases of the junction left unmatched. From germline, CDR1 is SNHLY and CDR2 FYNNEI. The CDR3 contains 16 residues. CDR3: CASRGDGDRGNQPQHF. The CDR3 DNA is TGTGCCAGCAGGGGGGATGGGGACAGGGGCAATCAGCCCCAGCATTTT.

The gene calls are TRBV7-2 and TRBJ2-5; tentative D call: TRBD2 (6 bases). This CDR3 has 13 amino acids. Trimming stripped 5 bases from V and 2 bases from J, with 9 bases between. The germline V gene encodes CDR1 SGHTA and CDR2 FQGNSA. The CDR3 region has the DNA TGTGCCAGCAGCAGGAGGGTACAAGAGACCCAGTACTTC. It encodes CASSRRVQETQYF.

V and J are TRBV3-1 (or the pseudogene TRBV3-2) and TRBJ1-6; D is perhaps TRBD1 (5 bases). CDR3 length equals 17 residues. V lost 0 bases to trimming and J lost 6 bases, with 15 bases between them. Germline V gene sequence: CDR1 LGHDT, CDR2 YNNKEL (reference sequence). The CDR3: CASSQEWGTGINSPLHF. In DNA, the CDR3 is TGTGCCAGCAGCCAAGAGTGGGGTACAGGAATTAATTCACCCCTCCACTTT.

This chain connects TRBV4-1 to TRBJ2-3; 9 nucleotides match TRBD1. This CDR3 is built from 15 residues. The germline V gene has CDR1 MGHRA and CDR2 YSYEKL. V lost 3 bases to trimming and J lost 10 bases; unmatched junction nucleotides: 11. CDR3 sequence reads: CASSQIFRDRVAQYF. DNA for the CDR3: TGCGCCAGCAGCCAGATCTTCCGGGACAGGGTCGCGCAGTATTTT.